This T cell receptor beta chain appears in the sequencing data of a study of neurological immune-mediated disorders. Study as a whole: There were approximately 35 multiple sclerosis patients. Of these, roughly 30 had relapsing-remitting MS and 3 had secondary progressive MS.

This CDR3 comprises 15 residues. Germline CDR1 DFQATT, CDR2 SNEGSKA (reference sequence). The junction had 8 bases not matched to a gene; V was cut back by 0 bases and J by 4 bases. It was by 5'RACE with 10-nucleotide random UMIs that the cDNA was made. TCRdb recomputed calls from the 5' RACE reads with MiXCR, one row per CDR3 protein. The sample holds under 60,000 distinct CDR3 sequences, around 5.8% seen once. The cells used in sorted libraries, CD4+ or CD8+ T cells, numbered about 1 million. V and J are TRBV20-1 and TRBJ1-2; 7 bases fit TRBD1. This clonotype was sampled from a woman between 18 and 29 years old with multiple sclerosis. The sequencing input was CD4+ T cells from blood. CDR3 loop: CSARDAQGDAYGYTF. CDR3 bases: TGCAGTGCTAGAGATGCCCAGGGGGATGCCTATGGCTACACCTTC.